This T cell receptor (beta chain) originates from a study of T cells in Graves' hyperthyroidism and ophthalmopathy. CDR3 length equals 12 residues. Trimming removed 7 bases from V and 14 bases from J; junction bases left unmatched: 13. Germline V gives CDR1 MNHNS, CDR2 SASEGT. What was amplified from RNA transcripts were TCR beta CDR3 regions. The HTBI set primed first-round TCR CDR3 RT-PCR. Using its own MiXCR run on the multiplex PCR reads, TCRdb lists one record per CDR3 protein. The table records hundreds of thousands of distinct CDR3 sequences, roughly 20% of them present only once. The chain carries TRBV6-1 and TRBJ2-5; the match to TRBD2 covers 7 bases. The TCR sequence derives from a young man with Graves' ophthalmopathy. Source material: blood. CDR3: CASTPGGGSFYF. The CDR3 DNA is TGTGCCAGCACCCCAGGTGGCGGGAGTTTCTACTTC.